This note documents a single T cell receptor beta chain sequence. Its antigen remains unknown. This same CDR3 is encoded by further DNA sequences in the sample. The junction had 8 bases not matched to a gene; V was cut back by 7 bases and J by 6 bases. The CDR3 is 13 amino acids. CDR1 and CDR2 from the germline V gene are MNHEY and SMNVEV (reference sequence). Assaying covered some 10^5 TCR templates per sample. Measured with immunoSEQ multiplex PCR; TCRdb has only the in-frame clones, and not every one. The data show 75,000 to 100,000 clones, around 94% seen once. This entry belongs to a study of siplizumab effects on memory and regulatory T cells. Regarding the study as a whole: Naive T cells were seen as more diverse than memory cells and as major alloresponse contributors. Controls showed an average of approximately 27% Treg-derived mappable alloreactive CD4+ clones, while siplizumab showed about 75%. Proliferating Tregs from siplizumab cultures lacked functional confirmation of suppression.

The TCR originated in a human donor in good health. The chain is built from TRBV27 and TRBJ1-2; TRBD1 matches 7 bases. Source material: non-Treg CD4+ T cells sorted from blood. This chain's CDR3 is CASKGGQRNGYTF. CDR3 nucleotides: TGTGCCAGCAAGGGGGGACAGAGGAATGGCTACACCTTC.